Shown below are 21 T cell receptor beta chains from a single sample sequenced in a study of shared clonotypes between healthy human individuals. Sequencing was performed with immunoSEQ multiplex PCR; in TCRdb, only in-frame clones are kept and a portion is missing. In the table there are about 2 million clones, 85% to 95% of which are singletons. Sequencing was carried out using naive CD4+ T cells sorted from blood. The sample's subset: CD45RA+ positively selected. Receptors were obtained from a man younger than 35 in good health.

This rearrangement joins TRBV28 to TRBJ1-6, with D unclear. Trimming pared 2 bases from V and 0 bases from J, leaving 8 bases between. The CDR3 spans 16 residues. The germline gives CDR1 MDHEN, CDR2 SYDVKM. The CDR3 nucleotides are TGTGCCAGCAGTTTAGACCGGAGCTCCTATAATTCACCCCTCCACTTT. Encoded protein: CASSLDRSSYNSPLHF.

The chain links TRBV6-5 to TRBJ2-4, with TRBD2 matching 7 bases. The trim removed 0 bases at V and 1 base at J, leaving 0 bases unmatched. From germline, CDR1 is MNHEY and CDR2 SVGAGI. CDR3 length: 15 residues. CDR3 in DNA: TGTGCCAGCAGTTACTCACTAGCGGCCAAAAACATTCAGTACTTC. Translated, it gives CASSYSLAAKNIQYF.

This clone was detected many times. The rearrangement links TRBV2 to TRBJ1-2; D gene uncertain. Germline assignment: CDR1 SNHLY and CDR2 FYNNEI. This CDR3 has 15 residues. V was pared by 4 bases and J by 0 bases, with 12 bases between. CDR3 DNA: TGTGCCAGCAGTGTCGGTTTCGGTTCTAACTATGGCTACACCTTC. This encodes CASSVGFGSNYGYTF. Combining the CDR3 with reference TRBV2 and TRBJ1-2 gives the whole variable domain EPEVTQTPSHQVTQMGQEVILRCVPISNHLYFYWYRQILGQKVEFLVSFYNNEISEKSEIFDDQFSVERPDGSNFTLKIRSTKLEDSAMYFCASSVGFGSNYGYTFGSGTRLTVV.

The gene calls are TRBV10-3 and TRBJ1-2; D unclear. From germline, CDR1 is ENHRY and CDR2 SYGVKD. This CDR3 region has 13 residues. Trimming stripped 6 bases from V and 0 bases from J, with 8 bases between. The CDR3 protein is CAISGPPNYGYTF. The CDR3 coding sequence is TGTGCCATCAGCGGGCCCCCTAACTATGGCTACACCTTC.

CDR3 sequence: CASSLGDPGLSGGYTF. The CDR3, as DNA: TGTGCCAGCAGCTTAGGGGATCCGGGGTTGTCGGGTGGCTACACCTTC. The chain is built from TRBV7-2 and TRBJ1-2; D is unresolved. The CDR3 has 16 residues. V lost 1 base and J lost 7, with 19 bases in between. Germline-derived CDR1 and CDR2 are SGHTA and FQGNSA.

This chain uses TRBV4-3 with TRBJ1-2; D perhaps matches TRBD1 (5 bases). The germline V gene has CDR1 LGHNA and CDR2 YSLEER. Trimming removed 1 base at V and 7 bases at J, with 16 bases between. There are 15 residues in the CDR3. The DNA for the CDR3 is TGCGCCAGCAGCCAAGCGTGGGGCGATCCCAGTGGCTACACCTTC. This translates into CASSQAWGDPSGYTF.

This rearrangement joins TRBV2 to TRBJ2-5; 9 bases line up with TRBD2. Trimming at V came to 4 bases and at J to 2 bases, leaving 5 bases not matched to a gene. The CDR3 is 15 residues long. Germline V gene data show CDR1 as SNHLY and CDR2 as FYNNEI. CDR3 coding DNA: TGTGCCAGCAGTGTTCTAGCGGGGAAGCAAGAGACCCAGTACTTC. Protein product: CASSVLAGKQETQYF.

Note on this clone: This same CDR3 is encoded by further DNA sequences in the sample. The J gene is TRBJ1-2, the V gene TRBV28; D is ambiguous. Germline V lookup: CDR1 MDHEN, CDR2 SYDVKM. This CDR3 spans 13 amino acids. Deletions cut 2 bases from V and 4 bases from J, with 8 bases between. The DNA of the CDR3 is TGTGCCAGCAGTTTACCCGGCCTCTATGGCTACACCTTC. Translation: CASSLPGLYGYTF.

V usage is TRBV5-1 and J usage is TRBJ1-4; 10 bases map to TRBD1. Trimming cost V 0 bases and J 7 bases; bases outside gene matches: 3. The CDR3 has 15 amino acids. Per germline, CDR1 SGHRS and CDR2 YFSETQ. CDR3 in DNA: TGCGCCAGCAGCTTGGGACAGGGGGCGCGTGAAAAACTGTTTTTT. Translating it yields CASSLGQGAREKLFF.

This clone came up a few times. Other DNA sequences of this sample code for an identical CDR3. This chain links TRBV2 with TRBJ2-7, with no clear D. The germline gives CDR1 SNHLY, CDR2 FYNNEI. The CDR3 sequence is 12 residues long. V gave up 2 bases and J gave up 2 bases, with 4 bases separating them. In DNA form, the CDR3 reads TGTGCCAGCAGTGAAATGGCCTACGAGCAGTACTTC. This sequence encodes CASSEMAYEQYF.

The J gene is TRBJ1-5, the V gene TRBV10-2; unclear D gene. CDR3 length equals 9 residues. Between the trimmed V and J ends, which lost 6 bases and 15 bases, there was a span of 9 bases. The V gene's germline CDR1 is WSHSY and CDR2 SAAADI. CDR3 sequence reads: CASRDLGHF. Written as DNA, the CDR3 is TGCGCCAGCAGGGACCTGGGGCATTTT.

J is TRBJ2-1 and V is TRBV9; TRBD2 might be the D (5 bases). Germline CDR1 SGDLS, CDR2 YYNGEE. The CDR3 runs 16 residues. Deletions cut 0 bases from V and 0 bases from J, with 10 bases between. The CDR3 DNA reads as TGTGCCAGCAGCGTAGGCGGGCCGAGCTCCTACAATGAGCAGTTCTTC. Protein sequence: CASSVGGPSSYNEQFF.

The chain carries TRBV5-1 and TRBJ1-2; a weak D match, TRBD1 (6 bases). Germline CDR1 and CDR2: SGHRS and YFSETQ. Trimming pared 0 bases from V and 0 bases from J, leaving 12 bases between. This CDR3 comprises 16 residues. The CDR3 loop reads CASSLGGGRANYGYTF. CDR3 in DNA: TGCGCCAGCAGCTTGGGTGGGGGCCGGGCTAACTATGGCTACACCTTC.

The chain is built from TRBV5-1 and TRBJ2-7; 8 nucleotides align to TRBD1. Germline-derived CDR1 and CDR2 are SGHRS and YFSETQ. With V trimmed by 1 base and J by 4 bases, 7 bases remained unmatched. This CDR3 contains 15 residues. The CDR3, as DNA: TGCGCCAGCAGCTTGAGCGCAGGGGGCGGTTACGAGCAGTACTTC. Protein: CASSLSAGGGYEQYF.

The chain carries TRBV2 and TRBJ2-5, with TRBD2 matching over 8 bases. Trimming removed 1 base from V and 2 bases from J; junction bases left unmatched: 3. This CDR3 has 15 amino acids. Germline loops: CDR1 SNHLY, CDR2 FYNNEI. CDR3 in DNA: TGTGCCAGCAGTGAAGGGTCTAGCGGGCAAGAGACCCAGTACTTC. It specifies CASSEGSSGQETQYF.

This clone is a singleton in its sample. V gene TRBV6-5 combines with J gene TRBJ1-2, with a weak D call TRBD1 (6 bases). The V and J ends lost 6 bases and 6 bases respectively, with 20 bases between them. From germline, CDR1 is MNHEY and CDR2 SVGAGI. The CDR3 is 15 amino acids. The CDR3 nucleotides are TGTGCCAGCAGCTCCGGGACACCTAAAGGCGATGGCTACACCTTC. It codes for CASSSGTPKGDGYTF.

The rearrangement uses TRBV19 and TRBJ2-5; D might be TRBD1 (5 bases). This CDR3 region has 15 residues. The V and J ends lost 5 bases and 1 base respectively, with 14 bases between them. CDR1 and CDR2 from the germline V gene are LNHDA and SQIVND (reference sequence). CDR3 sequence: CASSASGMVQETQYF. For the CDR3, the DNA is TGTGCCAGTAGTGCCTCAGGGATGGTCCAAGAGACCCAGTACTTC.

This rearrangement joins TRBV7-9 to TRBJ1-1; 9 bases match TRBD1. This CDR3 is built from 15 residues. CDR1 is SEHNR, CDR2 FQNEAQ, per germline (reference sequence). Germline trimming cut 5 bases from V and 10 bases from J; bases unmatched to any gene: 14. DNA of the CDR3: TGTGCCAGCAGCACCTTACAGGGGGCGCAGCCGTTAGCTTTCTTT. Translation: CASSTLQGAQPLAFF.

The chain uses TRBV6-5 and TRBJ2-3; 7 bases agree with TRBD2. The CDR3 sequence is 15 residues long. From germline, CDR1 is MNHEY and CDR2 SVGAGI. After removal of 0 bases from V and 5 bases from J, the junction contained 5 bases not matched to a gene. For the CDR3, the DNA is TGTGCCAGCAGTTACTCGAGCGGGGTCGGAGATACGCAGTATTTT. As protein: CASSYSSGVGDTQYF.

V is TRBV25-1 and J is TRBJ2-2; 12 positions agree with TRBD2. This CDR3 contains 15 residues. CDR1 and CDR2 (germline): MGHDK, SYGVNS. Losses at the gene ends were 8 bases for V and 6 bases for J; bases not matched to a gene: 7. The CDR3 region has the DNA TGTGCCAGCTGCGGACTAGCGGGGCCGGCCGGGGAGCTGTTTTTT. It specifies CASCGLAGPAGELFF.

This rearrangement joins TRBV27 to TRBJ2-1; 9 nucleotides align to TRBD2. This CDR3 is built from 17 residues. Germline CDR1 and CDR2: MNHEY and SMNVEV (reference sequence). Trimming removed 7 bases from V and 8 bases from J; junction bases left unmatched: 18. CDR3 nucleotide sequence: TGTGCCAGCATCATTAGGGCTAGCGGGACGTTGGTCGATGAGCAGTTCTTC. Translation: CASIIRASGTLVDEQFF.